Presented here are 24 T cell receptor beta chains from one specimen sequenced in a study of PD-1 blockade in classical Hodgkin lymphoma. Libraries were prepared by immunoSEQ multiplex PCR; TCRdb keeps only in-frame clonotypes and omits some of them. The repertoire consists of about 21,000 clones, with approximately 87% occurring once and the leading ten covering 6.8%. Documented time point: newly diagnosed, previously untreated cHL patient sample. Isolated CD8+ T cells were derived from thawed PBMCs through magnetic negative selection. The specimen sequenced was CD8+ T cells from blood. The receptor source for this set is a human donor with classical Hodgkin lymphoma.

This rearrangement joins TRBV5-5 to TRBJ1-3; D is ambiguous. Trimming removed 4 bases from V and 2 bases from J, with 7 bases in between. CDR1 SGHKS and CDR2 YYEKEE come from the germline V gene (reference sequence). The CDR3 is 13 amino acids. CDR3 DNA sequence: TGTGCCAGCAGCCCTGGGACTGGAAACACCATATATTTT. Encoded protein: CASSPGTGNTIYF.

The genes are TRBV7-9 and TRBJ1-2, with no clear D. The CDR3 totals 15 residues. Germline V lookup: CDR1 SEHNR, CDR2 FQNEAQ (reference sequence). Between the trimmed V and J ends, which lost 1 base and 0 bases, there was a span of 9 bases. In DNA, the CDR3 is TGTGCCAGCAGCTTAGGACCCGTTCCTAACTATGGCTACACCTTC. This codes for CASSLGPVPNYGYTF.

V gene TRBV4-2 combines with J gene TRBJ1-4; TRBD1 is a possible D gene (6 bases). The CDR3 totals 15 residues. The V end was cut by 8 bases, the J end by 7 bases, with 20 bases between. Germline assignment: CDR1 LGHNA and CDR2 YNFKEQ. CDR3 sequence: CASCTVPGHLEKLFF. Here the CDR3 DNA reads TGTGCCAGCTGCACAGTCCCGGGACACCTTGAAAAACTGTTTTTT.

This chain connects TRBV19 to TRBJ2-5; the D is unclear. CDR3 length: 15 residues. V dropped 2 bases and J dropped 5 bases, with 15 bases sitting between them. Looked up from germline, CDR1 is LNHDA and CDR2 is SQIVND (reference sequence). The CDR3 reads CASSIFIDHGETQYF. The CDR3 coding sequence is TGTGCCAGTAGTATATTTATCGATCATGGCGAGACCCAGTACTTC.

The CDR3 here is CASSDRQAYEQYF. The DNA for the CDR3 is TGTGCCAGCAGTGATCGACAGGCCTACGAGCAGTACTTC. The chain uses TRBV2 and TRBJ2-5, with D tentatively TRBD1 (6 bases). The DNA matches TRBJ2-7 better at its end, which makes the J call doubtful. The germline gives CDR1 SNHLY, CDR2 FYNNEI. This CDR3 spans 13 amino acids.

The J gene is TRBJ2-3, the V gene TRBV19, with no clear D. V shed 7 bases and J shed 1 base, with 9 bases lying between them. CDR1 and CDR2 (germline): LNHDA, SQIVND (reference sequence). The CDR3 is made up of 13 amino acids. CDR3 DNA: TGTGCCAGTATGACTCTGGGCACAGATACGCAGTATTTT. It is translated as CASMTLGTDTQYF.

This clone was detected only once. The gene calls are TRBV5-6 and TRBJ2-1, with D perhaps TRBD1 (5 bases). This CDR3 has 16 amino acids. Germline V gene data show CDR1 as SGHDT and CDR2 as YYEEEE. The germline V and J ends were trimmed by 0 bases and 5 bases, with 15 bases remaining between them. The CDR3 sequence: CASSLASGYYNNEQFF. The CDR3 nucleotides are TGTGCCAGCAGCTTGGCATCAGGGTACTACAACAATGAGCAGTTCTTC.

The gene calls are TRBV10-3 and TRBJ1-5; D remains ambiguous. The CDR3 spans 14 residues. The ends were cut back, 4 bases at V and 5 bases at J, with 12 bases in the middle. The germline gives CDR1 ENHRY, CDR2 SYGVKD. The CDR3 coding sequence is TGTGCCATCAGTGGTTCCACTGATGATCAGCCCCAGCATTTT. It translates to CAISGSTDDQPQHF.

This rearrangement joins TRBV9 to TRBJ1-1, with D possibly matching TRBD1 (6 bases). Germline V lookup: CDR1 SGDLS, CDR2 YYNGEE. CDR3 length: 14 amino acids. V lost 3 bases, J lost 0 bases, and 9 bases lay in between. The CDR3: CASSGTAMNTEAFF. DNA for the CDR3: TGTGCCAGCAGCGGGACAGCCATGAACACTGAAGCTTTCTTT.

CDR3 bases: TGTGCCAGCAGCGGCCCTGGGGCTAATGAAAAACTGTTTTTT. Encoded protein: CASSGPGANEKLFF. The J gene is TRBJ1-4, the V gene TRBV21-1. TRBV21-1 is reported as a pseudogene. The CDR3 totals 14 residues.

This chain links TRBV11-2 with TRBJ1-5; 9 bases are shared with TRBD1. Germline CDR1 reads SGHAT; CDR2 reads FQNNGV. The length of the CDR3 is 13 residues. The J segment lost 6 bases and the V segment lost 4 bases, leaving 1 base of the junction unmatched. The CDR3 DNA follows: TGTGCCAGCAGCTCACAGGGGGCTCAGCCCCAGCATTTT. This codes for CASSSQGAQPQHF.

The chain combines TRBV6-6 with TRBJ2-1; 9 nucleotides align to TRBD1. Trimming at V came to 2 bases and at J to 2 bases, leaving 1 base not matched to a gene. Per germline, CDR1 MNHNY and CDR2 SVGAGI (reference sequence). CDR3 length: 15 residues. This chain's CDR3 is CASSYGQGTYNEQFF. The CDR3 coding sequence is TGTGCCAGCAGTTACGGACAGGGGACCTACAATGAGCAGTTCTTC.

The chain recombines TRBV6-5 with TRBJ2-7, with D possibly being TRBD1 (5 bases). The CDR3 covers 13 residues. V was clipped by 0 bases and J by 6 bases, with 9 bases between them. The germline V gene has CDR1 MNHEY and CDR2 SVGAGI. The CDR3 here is CASSYSIRAEQYF. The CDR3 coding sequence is TGTGCCAGCAGTTACTCGATCAGGGCCGAGCAGTACTTC.

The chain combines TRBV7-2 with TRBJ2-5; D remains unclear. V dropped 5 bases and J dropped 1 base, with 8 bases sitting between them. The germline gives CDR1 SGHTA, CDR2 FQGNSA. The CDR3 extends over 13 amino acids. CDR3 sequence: CASSHPPQETQYF. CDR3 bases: TGTGCCAGCAGCCATCCCCCCCAAGAGACCCAGTACTTC.

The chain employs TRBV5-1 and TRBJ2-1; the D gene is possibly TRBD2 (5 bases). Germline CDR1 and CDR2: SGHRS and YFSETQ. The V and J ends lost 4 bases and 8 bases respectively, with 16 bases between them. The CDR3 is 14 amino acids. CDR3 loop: CASSLRRGGDEQFF. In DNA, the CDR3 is TGCGCCAGCAGCCTCCGCCGGGGTGGGGATGAGCAGTTCTTC.

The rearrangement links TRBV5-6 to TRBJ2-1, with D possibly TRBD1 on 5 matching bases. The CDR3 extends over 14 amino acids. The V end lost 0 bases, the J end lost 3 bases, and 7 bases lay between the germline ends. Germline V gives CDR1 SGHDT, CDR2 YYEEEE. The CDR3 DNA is TGTGCCAGCAGCTTGGACAGGTTCTACAATGAGCAGTTCTTC. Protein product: CASSLDRFYNEQFF.

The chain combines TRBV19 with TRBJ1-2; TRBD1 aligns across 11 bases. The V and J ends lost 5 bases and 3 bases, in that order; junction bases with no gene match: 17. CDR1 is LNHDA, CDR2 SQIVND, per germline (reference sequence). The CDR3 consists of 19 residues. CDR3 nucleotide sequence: TGTGCCAGTAGTCGAAAGCGGTTAGGACAGGGGGCGCCTGACTATGGCTACACCTTC. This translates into CASSRKRLGQGAPDYGYTF.

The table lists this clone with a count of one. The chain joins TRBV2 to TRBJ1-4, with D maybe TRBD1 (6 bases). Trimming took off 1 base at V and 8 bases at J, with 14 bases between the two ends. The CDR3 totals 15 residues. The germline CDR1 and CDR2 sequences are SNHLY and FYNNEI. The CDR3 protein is CASSEEERRGEKLFF. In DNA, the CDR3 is TGTGCCAGCAGTGAAGAGGAAAGGAGGGGGGAAAAACTGTTTTTT.

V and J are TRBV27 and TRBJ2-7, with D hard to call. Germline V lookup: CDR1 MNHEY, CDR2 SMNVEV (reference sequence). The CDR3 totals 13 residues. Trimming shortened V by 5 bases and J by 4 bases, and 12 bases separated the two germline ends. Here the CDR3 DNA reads TGTGCCAGCAGTCCAGGACCTGAGTACGAGCAGTACTTC. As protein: CASSPGPEYEQYF.

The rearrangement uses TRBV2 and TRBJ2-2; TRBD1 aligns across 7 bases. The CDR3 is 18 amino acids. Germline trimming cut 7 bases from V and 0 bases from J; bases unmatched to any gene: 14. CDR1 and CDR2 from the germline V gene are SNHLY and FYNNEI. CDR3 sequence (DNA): TGTGCCAGCAATAATAGACAGGGCATGGATACGAACACCGGGGAGCTGTTTTTT. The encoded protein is CASNNRQGMDTNTGELFF.

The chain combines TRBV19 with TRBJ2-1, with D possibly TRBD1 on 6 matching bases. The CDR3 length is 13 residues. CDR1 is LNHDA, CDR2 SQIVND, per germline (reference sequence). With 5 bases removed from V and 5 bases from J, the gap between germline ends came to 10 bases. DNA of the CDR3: TGTGCCAGTAGTCCCTGGACAGACAATGAGCAGTTCTTC. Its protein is CASSPWTDNEQFF. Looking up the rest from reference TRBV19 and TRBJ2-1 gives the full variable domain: DGGITQSPKYLFRKEGQNVTLSCEQNLNHDAMYWYRQDPGQGLRLIYYSQIVNDFQKGDIAEGYSVSREKKESFPLTVTSAQKNPTAFYLCASSPWTDNEQFFGPGTRLTVL.

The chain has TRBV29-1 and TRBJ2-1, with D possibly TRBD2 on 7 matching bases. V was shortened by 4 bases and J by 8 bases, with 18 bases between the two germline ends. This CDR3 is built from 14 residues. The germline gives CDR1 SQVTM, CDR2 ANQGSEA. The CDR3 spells CSVVIRGGIDEQFF. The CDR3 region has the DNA TGCAGCGTTGTCATAAGGGGGGGGATCGATGAGCAGTTCTTC.

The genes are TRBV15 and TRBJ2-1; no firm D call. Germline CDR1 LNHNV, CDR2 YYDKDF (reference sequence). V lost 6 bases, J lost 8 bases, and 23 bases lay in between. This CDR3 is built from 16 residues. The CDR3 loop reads CATSDKVLGDVDEQFF. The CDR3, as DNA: TGTGCCACCAGTGATAAGGTACTGGGCGATGTCGATGAGCAGTTCTTC.

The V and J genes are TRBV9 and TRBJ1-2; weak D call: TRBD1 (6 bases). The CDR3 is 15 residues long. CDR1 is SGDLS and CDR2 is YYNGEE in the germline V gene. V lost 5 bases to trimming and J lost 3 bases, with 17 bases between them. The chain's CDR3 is CASSKFDRPHYGYTF. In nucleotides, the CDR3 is TGTGCCAGCAGTAAATTCGACAGGCCCCACTATGGCTACACCTTC.